Described below is a single TCR beta chain sequence and its context. Sequencing of TCR beta was performed on blood CD8+ T cells and on blood CD4+ T cells. The data stem from a study of CD8 T cells in Susac syndrome. The CDR3 has 15 residues. V shed 3 bases and J 0 bases; nucleotides not matched to a gene: 4. CDR1 is MNHEY, CDR2 SMNVEV, per germline (reference sequence). Reverse transcription of roughly 0.5 to 1 ug RNA was carried out with random hexamers. The amplification used immunoSEQ multiplex PCR on TCR beta CDR3; it spanned 54 Vbeta and 13 Jbeta. One entry per CDR3 protein results from TCRdb running MiXCR on the immunoSEQ multiplex PCR reads. The sample consists of about 190,000 distinct CDR3 sequences, 90% to 95% of them appearing once.

The receptor comes from a human donor in good health. Sequenced material: CD4+ T cells from PBMCs. The chain carries TRBV27 and TRBJ1-2, with TRBD1 matching over 7 bases. In nucleotides, the CDR3 is TGTGCCAGCAGTTTTATTGACAGGGCTAACTATGGCTACACCTTC. It is translated as CASSFIDRANYGYTF.